One and the same sample provided the 20 T cell receptor beta chains below, sequenced in a study of CD8+ T cells in alopecia areata. Following extraction, RNA underwent reverse transcription to cDNA, which served as the sequencing template. TCRdb's copy holds only in-frame clones and misses some; the assay was immunoSEQ multiplex PCR. The sample records fewer than 100,000 clones, roughly 42% being singletons. The sample was CD4+ T cells sorted from blood. The receptors shown here come from a human donor with alopecia areata.

The table lists this clone with a count of one. The chain uses TRBV4-1 and TRBJ2-1; 13 bases agree with TRBD2. Germline CDR1 MGHRA, CDR2 YSYEKL. Germline trimming cut 4 bases from V and 5 bases from J; bases unmatched to any gene: 5. CDR3 length: 16 residues. CDR3: CASSRKGLAGDNEQFF. The CDR3 coding sequence is TGCGCCAGCAGCCGGAAAGGACTAGCGGGGGACAATGAGCAGTTCTTC.

This clone was seen a single time. This chain links TRBV7-2 with TRBJ2-5; unclear D gene. Trimming pared 6 bases from V and 3 bases from J, leaving 14 bases between. The CDR3 runs to 14 residues. CDR1 is SGHTA and CDR2 is FQGNSA in the germline V gene. The CDR3 nucleotides read TGTGCCAGCAGTCAAACGGACGTAGAAGAGACCCAGTACTTC. Protein: CASSQTDVEETQYF. The variable domain in full, completed from reference TRBV7-2 and TRBJ2-5, reads GAGVSQSPSNKVTEKGKDVELRCDPISGHTALYWYRQSLGQGLEFLIYFQGNSAPDKSGLPSDRFSAERTGGSVSTLTIQRTQQEDSAVYLCASSQTDVEETQYFGPGTRLLVL.

The rearrangement joins TRBV5-1 to TRBJ2-3; 7 bases agree with TRBD2. V gave up 4 bases and J gave up 2 bases; unmatched junction bases: 10. This CDR3 has 16 residues. Germline lookup yields CDR1 SGHRS and CDR2 YFSETQ. The CDR3 bases are TGCGCCAGCAGCCCTGACCCAGCGGGGATCACAGATACGCAGTATTTT. The encoded protein is CASSPDPAGITDTQYF.

The genes are TRBV7-2 and TRBJ1-1; D is perhaps TRBD1 (5 bases). Germline CDR1 reads SGHTA; CDR2 reads FQGNSA. The CDR3 loop spans 15 amino acids. The V gene lost 0 bases and the J gene lost 11 bases, with 19 bases spanning the gap. The CDR3 spells CASSLASSWPEGAFF. In DNA, the CDR3 is TGTGCCAGCAGCTTAGCTTCCAGTTGGCCTGAGGGGGCTTTCTTT.

The chain uses TRBV4-3 and TRBJ1-2; 9 positions agree with TRBD1. This CDR3 has 17 residues. Germline CDR1 is LGHNA and CDR2 is YSLEER. Trimming took 1 base from V and 6 from J; bases not matched to a gene: 12. CDR3 sequence: CASSQAVSGQGVHGYTF. CDR3 nucleotides: TGCGCCAGCAGCCAAGCTGTGTCGGGACAGGGCGTCCATGGCTACACCTTC.

The sample holds a few counts of this clone. The chain has TRBV28 and TRBJ2-3, with a tentative D call TRBD1 (5 bases). The V end lost 3 bases, the J end lost 3 bases, and 19 bases lay between the germline ends. This CDR3 is built from 17 residues. The germline V gene has CDR1 MDHEN and CDR2 SYDVKM. CDR3 DNA: TGTGCCAGCAGTTTCTTTGGGCAGGGTACGGGTACAGATACGCAGTATTTT. It codes for CASSFFGQGTGTDTQYF. Variable domain in full (rest from reference TRBV28 and TRBJ2-3): DVKVTQSSRYLVKRTGEKVFLECVQDMDHENMFWYRQDPGLGLRLIYFSYDVKMKEKGDIPEGYSVSREKKERFSLILESASTNQTSMYLCASSFFGQGTGTDTQYFGPGTRLTVL.

This chain connects TRBV29-1 to TRBJ2-3; 8 bases are shared with TRBD2. V dropped 2 bases and J dropped 2; count of bases not matched to a gene: 3. The CDR3 spans 14 residues. Germline CDR1 reads SQVTM; CDR2 reads ANQGSEA. The CDR3: CSVESGGHTDTQYF. CDR3 in DNA: TGCAGCGTTGAAAGCGGGGGTCACACAGATACGCAGTATTTT.

This clone was found once. The chain has TRBV20-1 and TRBJ2-5; D possibly corresponds to TRBD1 (6 bases). Germline values: CDR1 DFQATT, CDR2 SNEGSKA (reference sequence). This CDR3 has 11 residues. CDR3 residues: CMGASSETQYF. The CDR3 DNA follows: TGCATGGGGGCTAGCTCAGAGACCCAGTACTTC.

Only a few counts were recorded for this clone. The V gene is TRBV29-1, the J gene TRBJ1-2; perhaps TRBD1 as D (6 bases). CDR1 and CDR2 (germline): SQVTM, ANQGSEA. V lost 8 bases and J 5 bases, leaving 21 bases between the germline ends. The CDR3 consists of 14 residues. CDR3 residues: CSIVTGTLNYGYTF. Here the CDR3 DNA reads TGCAGCATCGTGACCGGGACACTGAATTATGGCTACACCTTC.

This rearrangement joins TRBV30 to TRBJ2-7, with D maybe TRBD2 (5 bases). The V gene lost 0 bases and the J gene lost 3 bases, with 9 bases spanning the gap. The CDR3 is made up of 13 amino acids. Germline CDR1 and CDR2: GTSNPN and SVGIG (reference sequence). This CDR3 is CAWSVPGFYEQYF. CDR3 DNA: TGTGCCTGGAGTGTTCCGGGGTTCTACGAGCAGTACTTC.

This clone came up a few times. The chain links TRBV5-1 to TRBJ2-3; the match to TRBD1 covers 7 bases. With V trimmed by 0 bases and J by 12 bases, 1 base remained unmatched. The CDR3 is made up of 11 amino acids. Per germline, CDR1 SGHRS and CDR2 YFSETQ. The CDR3 loop reads CASSLEGAQYF. CDR3 bases: TGCGCCAGCAGCTTGGAGGGGGCTCAGTATTTT.

The chain employs TRBV29-1 and TRBJ2-7, with 8 bases matching TRBD1. V dropped 4 bases and J dropped 2; count of bases not matched to a gene: 1. The germline V gene has CDR1 SQVTM and CDR2 ANQGSEA. CDR3 length: 12 residues. CDR3: CSVGQGTYEQYF. CDR3 DNA: TGCAGCGTTGGACAGGGGACCTACGAGCAGTACTTC.

V is TRBV30 and J is TRBJ2-2; D not certain. Trimming took off 5 bases at V and 5 bases at J, with 21 bases between the two ends. CDR1 and CDR2 from the germline V gene are GTSNPN and SVGIG (reference sequence). The CDR3 consists of 16 residues. The CDR3 loop is CAWGKRRQPETGELFF. Here the CDR3 DNA reads TGTGCCTGGGGGAAACGGCGGCAGCCAGAAACCGGGGAGCTGTTTTTT.

The chain couples TRBV29-1 to TRBJ2-3, with 8 bases aligning to TRBD1. CDR3 length: 15 amino acids. Germline-derived CDR1 and CDR2 are SQVTM and ANQGSEA. Trimming cost V 6 bases and J 6 bases; bases outside gene matches: 14. The CDR3, as DNA: TGCAGCGTCGACACAAGACAGGGGCTTTGGGATACGCAGTATTTT. This gives the protein CSVDTRQGLWDTQYF.

This clone was seen a single time. The V call is TRBV19, the J call TRBJ2-5; the D is unclear. Germline V gives CDR1 LNHDA, CDR2 SQIVND (reference sequence). The CDR3 consists of 13 residues. The V gene lost 3 bases and the J gene lost 3 bases, with 8 bases spanning the gap. The CDR3 loop reads CASSIEAKETQYF. CDR3 coding DNA: TGTGCCAGTAGTATCGAGGCCAAAGAGACCCAGTACTTC.

This clone was counted between two and nine times. The V and J genes are TRBV29-1 and TRBJ1-5; D is undetermined. This CDR3 has 13 residues. The germline V gene encodes CDR1 SQVTM and CDR2 ANQGSEA. V was cut by 6 bases and J by 5 bases, with 14 bases left in between. The CDR3 region has the DNA TGCAGCGTCGCCGGCTCGTTAGATCAGCCCCAGCATTTT. Protein product: CSVAGSLDQPQHF.

This clone appeared once. This sequence joins TRBV7-3 and TRBJ2-2; TRBD1 agrees at 9 bases. V shed 6 bases, J shed 7 bases, and the junction held 12 bases outside the gene matches. Germline values: CDR1 SGHTA, CDR2 FQGTGA. The CDR3 runs 16 residues. CDR3 sequence: CASSPRTGEIGGELFF. The CDR3 nucleotides read TGTGCCAGCAGTCCGCGGACAGGGGAGATCGGCGGGGAGCTGTTTTTT. Full variable domain (outside the CDR3, taken from reference TRBV7-3 and TRBJ2-2): GAGVSQTPSNKVTEKGKYVELRCDPISGHTALYWYRQSLGQGPEFLIYFQGTGAADDSGLPNDRFFAVRPEGSVSTLKIQRTERGDSAVYLCASSPRTGEIGGELFFGEGSRLTVL.

This clone was observed a handful of times. This rearrangement joins TRBV19 to TRBJ2-7; D may be TRBD1 or TRBD2 (5 bases each). CDR1 is LNHDA and CDR2 is SQIVND in the germline V gene (reference sequence). Trimming took 7 bases from V and 2 from J, leaving 15 bases between them. This CDR3 contains 14 residues. The CDR3 bases are TGTGCCAGTATCCCCCCGGGGCCGCCCTACGAGCAGTACTTC. This codes for CASIPPGPPYEQYF.

This clone has more than one count but fewer than ten. This chain links TRBV4-2 with TRBJ2-7; perhaps TRBD2 as D (6 bases). The CDR3 is made up of 14 amino acids. V lost 4 bases, J lost 4 bases, and 14 bases lay in between. Germline V CDR1 and CDR2: LGHNA, YNFKEQ. In nucleotides, the CDR3 is TGTGCCAGCAGCCGCGGCGGGACCGATTACGAGCAGTACTTC. As protein: CASSRGGTDYEQYF.

This clone has just one count. The chain couples TRBV27 to TRBJ1-2; 8 nucleotides match TRBD1. The CDR3 is 12 amino acids. V lost 5 bases to trimming and J lost 7 bases; unmatched junction nucleotides: 3. Germline V CDR1 and CDR2: MNHEY, SMNVEV (reference sequence). DNA for the CDR3: TGTGCCAGCAGTCCACAGGGGGGTGGCTACACCTTC. It encodes CASSPQGGGYTF.